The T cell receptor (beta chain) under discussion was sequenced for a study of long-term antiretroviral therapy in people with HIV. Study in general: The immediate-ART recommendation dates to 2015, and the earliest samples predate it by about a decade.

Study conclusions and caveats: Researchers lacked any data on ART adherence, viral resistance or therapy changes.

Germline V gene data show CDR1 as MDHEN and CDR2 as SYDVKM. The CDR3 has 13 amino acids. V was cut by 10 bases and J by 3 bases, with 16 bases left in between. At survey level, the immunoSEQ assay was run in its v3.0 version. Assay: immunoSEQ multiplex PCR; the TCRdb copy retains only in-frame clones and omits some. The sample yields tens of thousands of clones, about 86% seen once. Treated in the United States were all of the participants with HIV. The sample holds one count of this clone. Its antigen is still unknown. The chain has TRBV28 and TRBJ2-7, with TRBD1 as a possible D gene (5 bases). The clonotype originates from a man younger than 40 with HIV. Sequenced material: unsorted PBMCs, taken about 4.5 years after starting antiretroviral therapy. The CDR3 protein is CATISGNRYEQYF. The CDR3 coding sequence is TGTGCCACCATCTCAGGGAACCGCTACGAGCAGTACTTC.